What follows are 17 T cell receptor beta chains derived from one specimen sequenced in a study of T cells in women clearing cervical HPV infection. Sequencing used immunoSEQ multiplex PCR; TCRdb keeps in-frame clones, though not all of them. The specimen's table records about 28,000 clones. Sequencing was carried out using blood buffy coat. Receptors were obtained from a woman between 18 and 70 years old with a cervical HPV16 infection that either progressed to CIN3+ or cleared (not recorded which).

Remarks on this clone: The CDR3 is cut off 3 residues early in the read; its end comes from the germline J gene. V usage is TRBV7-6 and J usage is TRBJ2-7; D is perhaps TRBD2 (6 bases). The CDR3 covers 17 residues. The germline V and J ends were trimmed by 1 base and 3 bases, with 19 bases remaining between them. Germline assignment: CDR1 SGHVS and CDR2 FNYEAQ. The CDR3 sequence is CASSLDIRGGNFYEQYF. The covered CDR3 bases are TGTGCCAGCAGCTTAGATATACGAGGCGGGAACTTCTACGAG.

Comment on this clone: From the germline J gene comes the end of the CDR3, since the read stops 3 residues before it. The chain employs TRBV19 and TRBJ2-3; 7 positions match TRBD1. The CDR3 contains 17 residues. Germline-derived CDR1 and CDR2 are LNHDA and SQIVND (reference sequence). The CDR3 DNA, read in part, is TGTGCCAGTAGTACAGACAGGGTGGCGCTAAGCAATCAGCCG. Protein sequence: CASSTDRVALSNQP. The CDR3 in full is CASSTDRVALSNQPQYF. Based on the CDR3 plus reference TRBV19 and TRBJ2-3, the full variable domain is DGGITQSPKYLFRKEGQNVTLSCEQNLNHDAMYWYRQDPGQGLRLIYYSQIVNDFQKGDIAEGYSVSREKKESFPLTVTSAQKNPTAFYLCASSTDRVALSNQPQYFGPGTRLTVL.

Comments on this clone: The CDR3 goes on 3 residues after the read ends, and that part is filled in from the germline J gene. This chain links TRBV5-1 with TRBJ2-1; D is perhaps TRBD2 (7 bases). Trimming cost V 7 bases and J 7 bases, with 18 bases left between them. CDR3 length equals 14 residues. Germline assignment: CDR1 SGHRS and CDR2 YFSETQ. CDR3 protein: CASAQDGGPNEQFF. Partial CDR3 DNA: TGCGCCAGCGCGCAGGACGGGGGGCCGAATGAG.

The CDR3: CASSAGDRGLATEAFF. The DNA read from the CDR3 is TGCGCCAGCAGCGCCGGGGACAGGGGGCTGGCCACTGAA. This chain connects TRBV5-1 to TRBJ1-1; 12 bases agree with TRBD1. The read halts 3 residues ahead of the CDR3 end, with the missing end drawn from the germline J gene. Germline CDR1 reads SGHRS; CDR2 reads YFSETQ. The CDR3 has 16 residues. V dropped 4 bases and J dropped 4; count of bases not matched to a gene: 8.

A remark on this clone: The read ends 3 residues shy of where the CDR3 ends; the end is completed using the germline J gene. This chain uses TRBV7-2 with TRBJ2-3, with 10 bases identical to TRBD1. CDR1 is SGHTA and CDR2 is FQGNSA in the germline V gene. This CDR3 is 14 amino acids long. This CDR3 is CASSGQGGGQPQYF. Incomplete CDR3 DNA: TGTGCCAGCAGTGGACAGGGGGGGGGTCAGCCG.

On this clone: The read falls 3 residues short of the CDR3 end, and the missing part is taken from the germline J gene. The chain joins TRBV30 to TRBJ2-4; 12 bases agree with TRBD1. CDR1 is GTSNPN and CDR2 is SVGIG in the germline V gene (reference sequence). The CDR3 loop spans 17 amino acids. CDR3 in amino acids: CAWSVLRDRGRSYGQYF. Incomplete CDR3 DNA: TGTGCCTGGAGTGTACTAAGGGACAGGGGGCGCAGCTATGGT.

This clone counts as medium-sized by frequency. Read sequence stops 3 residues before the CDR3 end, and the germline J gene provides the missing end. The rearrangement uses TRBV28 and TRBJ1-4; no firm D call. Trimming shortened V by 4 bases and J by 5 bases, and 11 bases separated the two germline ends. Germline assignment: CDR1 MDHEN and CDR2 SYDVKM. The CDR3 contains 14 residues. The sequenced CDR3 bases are TGTGCCAGCAGTTCTGACAAGGAAAATGAAAAA. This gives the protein CASSSDKENEK. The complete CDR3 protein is CASSSDKENEKLFF.

The part of the CDR3 DNA that was read is TGTGCCAGCAGAACAGGCAATAATTCACCC. It translates to CASRTGNNSP. The full CDR3 protein reads CASRTGNNSPLHF. The chain links TRBV7-2 to TRBJ1-6, with D possibly matching TRBD1 (5 bases). With the read ending 3 residues before the CDR3 end, the germline J gene is used to fill in that end. CDR1 is SGHTA and CDR2 is FQGNSA in the germline V gene. This CDR3 is built from 13 residues. Deletions cut 6 bases from V and 5 bases from J, with 8 bases between. The full variable domain, completed using reference TRBV7-2 and TRBJ1-6, is GAGVSQSPSNKVTEKGKDVELRCDPISGHTALYWYRQSLGQGLEFLIYFQGNSAPDKSGLPSDRFSAERTGGSVSTLTIQRTQQEDSAVYLCASRTGNNSPLHFGNGTRLTVT.

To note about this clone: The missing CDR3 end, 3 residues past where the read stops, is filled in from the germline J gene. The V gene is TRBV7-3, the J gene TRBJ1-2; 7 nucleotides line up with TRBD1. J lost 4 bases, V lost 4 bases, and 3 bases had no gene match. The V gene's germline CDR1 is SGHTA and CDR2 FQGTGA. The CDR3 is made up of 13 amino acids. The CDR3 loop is CASSSRDSYGYTF. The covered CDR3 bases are TGTGCCAGCAGCTCCCGGGACAGCTATGGC.

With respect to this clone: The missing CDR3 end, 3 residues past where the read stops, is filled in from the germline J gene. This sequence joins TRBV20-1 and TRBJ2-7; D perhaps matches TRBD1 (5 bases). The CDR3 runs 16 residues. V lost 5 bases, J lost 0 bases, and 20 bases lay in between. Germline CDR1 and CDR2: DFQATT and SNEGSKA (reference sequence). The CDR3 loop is CSALGSDRGSSYEQYF. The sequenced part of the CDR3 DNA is TGCAGTGCTCTTGGATCCGACAGAGGCTCCTCCTACGAG.

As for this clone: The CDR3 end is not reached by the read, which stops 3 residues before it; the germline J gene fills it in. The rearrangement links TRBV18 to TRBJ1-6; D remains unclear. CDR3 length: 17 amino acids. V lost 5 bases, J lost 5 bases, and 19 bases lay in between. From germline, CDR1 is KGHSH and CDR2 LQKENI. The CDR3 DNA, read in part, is TGTGCCAGCTCAATAACGACACCGTCGTCGGATAATTCACCC. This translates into CASSITTPSSDNSP. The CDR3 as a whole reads CASSITTPSSDNSPLHF.

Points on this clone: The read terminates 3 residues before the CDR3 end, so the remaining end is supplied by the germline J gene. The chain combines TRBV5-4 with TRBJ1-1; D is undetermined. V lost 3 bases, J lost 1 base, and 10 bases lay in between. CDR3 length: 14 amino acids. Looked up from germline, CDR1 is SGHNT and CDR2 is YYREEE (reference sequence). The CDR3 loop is CASSSPTENTEAFF. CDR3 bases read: TGTGCCAGCAGCTCACCAACAGAGAACACTGAA.

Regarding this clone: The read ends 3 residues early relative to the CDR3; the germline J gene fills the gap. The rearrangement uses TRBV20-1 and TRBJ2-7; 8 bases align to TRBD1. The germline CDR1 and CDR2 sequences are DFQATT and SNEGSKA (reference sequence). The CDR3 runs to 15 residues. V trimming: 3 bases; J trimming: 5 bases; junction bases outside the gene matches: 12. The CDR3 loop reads CSASLGGQGIHEQYF. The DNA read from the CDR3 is TGCAGTGCTAGTCTCGGTGGACAGGGAATCCACGAG.

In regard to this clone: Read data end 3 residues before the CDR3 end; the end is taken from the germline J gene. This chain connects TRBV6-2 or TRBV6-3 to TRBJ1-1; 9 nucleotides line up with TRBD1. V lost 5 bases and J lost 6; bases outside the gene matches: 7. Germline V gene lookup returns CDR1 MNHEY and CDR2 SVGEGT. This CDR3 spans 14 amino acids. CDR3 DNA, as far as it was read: TGTGCCAGCAGTCCACAGGGGGCTGGGGCTGAA. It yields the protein CASSPQGAGAE. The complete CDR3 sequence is CASSPQGAGAEAFF.

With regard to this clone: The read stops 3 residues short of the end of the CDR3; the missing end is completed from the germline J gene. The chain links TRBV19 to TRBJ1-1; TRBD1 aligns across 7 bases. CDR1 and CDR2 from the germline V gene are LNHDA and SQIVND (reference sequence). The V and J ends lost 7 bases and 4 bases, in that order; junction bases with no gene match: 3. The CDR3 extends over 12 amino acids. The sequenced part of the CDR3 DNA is TGTGCCAGTACCGCAGGGGGCACTGAA. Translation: CASTAGGTE. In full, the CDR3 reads CASTAGGTEAFF.

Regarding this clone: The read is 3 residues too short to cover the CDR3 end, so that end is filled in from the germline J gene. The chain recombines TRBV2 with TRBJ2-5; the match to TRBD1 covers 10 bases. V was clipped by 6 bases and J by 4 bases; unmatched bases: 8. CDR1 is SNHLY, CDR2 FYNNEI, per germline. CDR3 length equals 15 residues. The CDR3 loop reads CASSPRQGARETQYF. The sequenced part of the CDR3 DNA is TGTGCCAGCAGCCCCAGACAGGGGGCGCGAGAGACC. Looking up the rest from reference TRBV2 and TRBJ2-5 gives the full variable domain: EPEVTQTPSHQVTQMGQEVILRCVPISNHLYFYWYRQILGQKVEFLVSFYNNEISEKSEIFDDQFSVERPDGSNFTLKIRSTKLEDSAMYFCASSPRQGARETQYFGPGTRLLVL.

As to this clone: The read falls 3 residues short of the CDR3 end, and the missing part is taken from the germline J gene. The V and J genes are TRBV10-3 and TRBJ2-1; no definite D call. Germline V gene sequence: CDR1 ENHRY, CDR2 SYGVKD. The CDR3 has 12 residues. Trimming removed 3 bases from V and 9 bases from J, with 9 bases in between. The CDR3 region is CAISEAPSEQFF. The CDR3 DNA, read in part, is TGTGCCATCAGTGAAGCCCCGTCTGAG.